The rows below give T cell receptor beta chains drawn from one sample of a study of somatic mutations in cytotoxic T cells in rheumatoid arthritis. Clones were read by immunoSEQ multiplex PCR, and TCRdb kept only the in-frame ones, dropping some. The data hold just over 30,000 clones, with 82% observed a single time. Material for sequencing was CD8+ T cells sorted from blood. All receptors derive from an adult with rheumatoid arthritis. Both conserved end residues are part of each CDR3. Fields, in order: clone size, V gene, J gene, D gene, CDR3 protein, CDR3 DNA. The D gene is left open where the match is weak. Part of the rows lack a size; the others show once, few, many or a class for expanded clones.

size: -; V: TRBV7-2; J: TRBJ2-5; D: -; CDR3: CASSSIGDQETQYF; DNA: TGTGCCAGCAGCTCGATTGGGGACCAAGAGACCCAGTACTTC
size: -; V: TRBV19; J: TRBJ2-7; D: -; CDR3: CASSIADRVTYEQYF; DNA: TGTGCCAGTAGTATCGCGGACAGAGTAACCTACGAGCAGTACTTC
size: -; V: TRBV6-1; J: TRBJ1-4; D: -; CDR3: CASSEWAANEKLFF; DNA: TGTGCCAGCAGTGAATGGGCCGCCAATGAAAAACTGTTTTTT
size: -; V: TRBV21-1; J: TRBJ2-7; D: -; CDR3: CASSKCHSLSSYEQYF; DNA: TGTGCCAGCAGCAAATGTCACAGTCTGAGCTCCTACGAGCAGTACTTC
size: once; V: TRBV6-5; J: TRBJ1-2; D: TRBD1; CDR3: CASFRDRGDGYTF; DNA: TGTGCCAGTTTCCGGGACAGGGGAGATGGCTACACCTTC
size: once; V: TRBV13; J: TRBJ2-7; D: TRBD2; CDR3: CASGRGGHGLDEQYF; DNA: TGTGCCAGCGGTCGGGGGGGCCATGGTTTGGACGAGCAGTACTTC
size: few; V: TRBV7-3; J: TRBJ2-3; D: -; CDR3: CASSLGSLVGDTQYF; DNA: TGTGCCAGCAGCTTAGGGTCACTGGTCGGGGATACGCAGTATTTT
size: -; V: TRBV6-4; J: TRBJ2-5; D: -; CDR3: CASSRTAQETQYF; DNA: TGTGCCAGCAGCAGGACGGCCCAAGAGACCCAGTACTTC
size: -; V: TRBV5-5; J: TRBJ2-1; D: TRBD2; CDR3: CASSRGLRLAGGHNEQFF; DNA: TGTGCCAGCAGCCGGGGACTACGACTAGCGGGGGGGCACAATGAGCAGTTCTTC
size: -; V: TRBV19; J: TRBJ1-5; D: -; CDR3: CASRGWVGVAQPQHF; DNA: TGTGCCAGTAGGGGTTGGGTCGGAGTTGCCCAGCCCCAGCATTTT
size: -; V: TRBV6-5; J: TRBJ1-5; D: -; CDR3: CASSYSRANNQPQHF; DNA: TGTGCCAGCAGTTACTCGAGGGCAAACAATCAGCCCCAGCATTTT
size: -; V: TRBV11-2; J: TRBJ2-7; D: TRBD1; CDR3: CASSSTGLGSYEQYF; DNA: TGTGCCAGCAGCTCGACAGGGTTAGGGTCCTACGAGCAGTACTTC
size: once; V: TRBV19; J: TRBJ2-7; D: TRBD2; CDR3: CASSPSSGGGRTYEQYF; DNA: TGTGCCAGTAGTCCCTCTAGCGGGGGGGGCCGAACCTACGAGCAGTACTTC
size: once; V: TRBV5-6; J: TRBJ1-2; D: TRBD1; CDR3: CASSQKTGGEGYTF; DNA: TGTGCCAGCAGCCAAAAGACAGGGGGCGAAGGCTACACCTTC
size: -; V: TRBV2; J: TRBJ2-2; D: -; CDR3: CASSEGYFGDGGELFF; DNA: TGTGCCAGCAGTGAAGGGTACTTTGGGGATGGCGGGGAGCTGTTTTTT
size: -; V: TRBV27; J: TRBJ2-7; D: TRBD1; CDR3: CASSSPMTGTDEQYF; DNA: TGTGCCAGCAGTTCACCTATGACAGGGACCGACGAGCAGTACTTC
size: once; V: TRBV27; J: TRBJ2-7; D: -; CDR3: CASSLGGLYEQYF; DNA: TGTGCCAGCAGTTTGGGGGGACTCTACGAGCAGTACTTC
size: -; V: TRBV12-5; J: TRBJ2-3; D: TRBD2; CDR3: CASAQAGDLDTQYF; DNA: TGTGCTAGTGCTCAAGCGGGAGATTTAGATACGCAGTATTTT
size: -; V: TRBV15; J: TRBJ1-1; D: TRBD1; CDR3: CATSKTTGGLSEAFF; DNA: TGTGCCACCAGCAAAACGACAGGGGGTTTATCTGAAGCTTTCTTT
size: few; V: TRBV23-1; J: TRBJ2-7; D: TRBD1; CDR3: CASSRTGHRTYEQYF; DNA: TGCGCCAGCAGTCGGACAGGGCATCGGACCTACGAGCAGTACTTC
size: -; V: TRBV7-3; J: TRBJ2-5; D: TRBD2; CDR3: CASSSSGGALETQYF; DNA: TGTGCCAGCAGCTCTAGCGGGGGGGCCTTGGAGACCCAGTACTTC
size: once; V: TRBV7-2; J: TRBJ2-3; D: -; CDR3: CASSLVGGSTDTQYF; DNA: TGTGCCAGCAGCCTAGTAGGCGGGAGCACAGATACGCAGTATTTT
size: -; V: TRBV7-2; J: TRBJ2-3; D: TRBD2; CDR3: CASSRRDYESTDTQYF; DNA: TGTGCCAGCAGCCGCCGGGACTACGAGAGCACAGATACGCAGTATTTT
size: -; V: TRBV6-1; J: TRBJ1-4; D: TRBD1; CDR3: CASSEAGTGGEKLFF; DNA: TGTGCCAGCAGTGAAGCCGGGACAGGGGGCGAAAAACTGTTTTTT
size: -; V: TRBV9; J: TRBJ1-1; D: -; CDR3: CASSVEQGIYTEAFF; DNA: TGTGCCAGCAGCGTAGAACAGGGCATATACACTGAAGCTTTCTTT
size: few; V: TRBV7-8; J: TRBJ2-1; D: -; CDR3: CASSLPGERNEQFF; DNA: TGTGCCAGCAGCTTACCGGGGGAAAGAAATGAGCAGTTCTTC
size: -; V: TRBV9; J: TRBJ1-2; D: -; CDR3: CASSDLLRVHGYTF; DNA: TGTGCCAGCAGCGACCTATTGAGGGTACATGGCTACACCTTC
size: -; V: TRBV29-1; J: TRBJ2-3; D: -; CDR3: CSVFVRTDTQYF; DNA: TGCAGCGTTTTCGTCCGCACAGATACGCAGTATTTT
size: -; V: TRBV21-1; J: TRBJ1-1; D: -; CDR3: CASSSEKNTEAFF; DNA: TGTGCCAGCAGCAGTGAGAAGAACACTGAAGCTTTCTTT
size: -; V: TRBV6-5; J: TRBJ1-1; D: -; CDR3: CASSPSRAGGLEAFF; DNA: TGTGCCAGCAGTCCCTCCAGGGCTGGCGGGCTTGAAGCTTTCTTT
size: -; V: TRBV7-6; J: TRBJ1-2; D: -; CDR3: CASSLARKTYGYTF; DNA: TGTGCCAGCAGCCTGGCTCGAAAGACCTATGGCTACACCTTC
size: -; V: TRBV19; J: TRBJ2-1; D: -; CDR3: CASSTEGIPYNEQFF; DNA: TGTGCCAGTAGTACGGAGGGGATCCCCTACAATGAGCAGTTCTTC
size: -; V: TRBV9; J: TRBJ1-4; D: TRBD1; CDR3: CASSPPGQGPEKLFF; DNA: TGTGCCAGCAGCCCCCCCGGACAGGGGCCTGAAAAACTGTTTTTT
size: -; V: TRBV7-9; J: TRBJ2-1; D: TRBD2; CDR3: CASSRTSGGYNEQFF; DNA: TGTGCCAGCAGCCGGACTAGCGGGGGGTACAATGAGCAGTTCTTC
size: -; V: TRBV5-1; J: TRBJ1-1; D: TRBD1; CDR3: CASSLYWTGGATEAFF; DNA: TGCGCCAGCAGCCTATATTGGACAGGGGGGGCCACTGAAGCTTTCTTT
size: few; V: TRBV5-5; J: TRBJ2-3; D: TRBD1; CDR3: CASSLDGVRGYDTQYF; DNA: TGTGCCAGCAGCTTGGACGGGGTCAGGGGGTACGATACGCAGTATTTT
size: -; V: TRBV18; J: TRBJ1-2; D: TRBD1; CDR3: CASSPPTGVYYGYTF; DNA: TGTGCCAGCTCACCACCGACAGGGGTCTACTATGGCTACACCTTC
size: -; V: TRBV23-1; J: TRBJ1-6; D: -; CDR3: CASSQSERGHPSSEPLHF; DNA: TGCGCCAGCAGTCAATCGGAAAGGGGACATCCCTCTTCTGAACCCCTCCACTTT
size: -; V: TRBV9; J: TRBJ2-2; D: TRBD2; CDR3: CASSSDRKLAASGYTGELFF; DNA: TGTGCCAGCAGCTCCGACAGAAAACTAGCGGCGAGCGGGTACACCGGGGAGCTGTTTTTT
size: -; V: TRBV6-5; J: TRBJ1-1; D: -; CDR3: CASGRVGVEF; DNA: TGTGCCAGCGGGAGGGTCGGCGTCGAATTT
size: -; V: TRBV29-1; J: TRBJ1-1; D: TRBD1; CDR3: CSHRTGRGAFF; DNA: TGCAGCCACCGGACAGGGCGTGGAGCTTTCTTT
size: -; V: TRBV10-3; J: TRBJ1-2; D: -; CDR3: CAISEWGPTISYGYTF; DNA: TGTGCCATCAGTGAGTGGGGACCCACTATAAGCTATGGCTACACCTTC
size: few; V: TRBV7-9; J: TRBJ1-6; D: -; CDR3: CASSFRRQARNSPLHF; DNA: TGTGCCAGCAGCTTCAGACGACAGGCAAGAAATTCACCCCTCCACTTT
size: -; V: TRBV27; J: TRBJ2-3; D: TRBD1; CDR3: CASSGQGTDTQYF; DNA: TGTGCCAGCAGCGGACAGGGCACAGATACGCAGTATTTT
size: -; V: TRBV4-2; J: TRBJ2-2; D: -; CDR3: CASSQDKGGRELFF; DNA: TGTGCCAGCAGCCAAGATAAAGGGGGGCGGGAGCTGTTTTTT
size: -; V: TRBV5-6; J: TRBJ2-1; D: -; CDR3: CASSLYAGQSRVEQFF; DNA: TGTGCCAGCAGCTTGTATGCGGGACAGTCGCGTGTGGAGCAGTTCTTC
size: -; V: TRBV28; J: TRBJ2-1; D: -; CDR3: CASSLGAGGGNEQFF; DNA: TGTGCCAGCAGTTTAGGGGCAGGGGGGGGAAATGAGCAGTTCTTC
size: -; V: TRBV5-1; J: TRBJ2-1; D: -; CDR3: CASSRGFSSYNEQFF; DNA: TGCGCCAGCAGCCGCGGTTTTAGCTCCTACAATGAGCAGTTCTTC
size: -; V: TRBV6-5; J: TRBJ2-7; D: TRBD2; CDR3: CASSLRSGTSLEQYF; DNA: TGTGCCAGCAGTTTAAGGAGCGGGACCTCGCTCGAGCAGTACTTC